The present T cell receptor (beta chain) was sequenced within a study of T cells after somatic rescue of genetic block. CDR3 length: 15 residues. Trimming took off 3 bases at V and 1 base at J, with 12 bases between the two ends. CDR1 is MDHEN and CDR2 is SYDVKM in the germline V gene. Sequencing used immunoSEQ multiplex PCR; TCRdb keeps in-frame clones, though not all of them. The table shows roughly 70,000 clones, with just over 90% occurring only once. The clonotype originates from a man between 35 and 55 years old. Sequenced material: peripheral blood mononuclear cells (PBMCs). This rearrangement joins TRBV28 to TRBJ2-5; D gene uncertain. CDR3 sequence: CASSFRQVIQETQYF. The CDR3 DNA follows: TGTGCCAGCAGTTTTCGGCAGGTTATCCAAGAGACCCAGTACTTC.